The following is a T cell receptor (beta chain) sequence with its context. The data stem from a study of CD8+CD57+ T cells in acquired aplastic anemia. Profiles of TCR beta VDJ and CDR3 were generated from a genomic DNA template. TCRdb re-called the reads through MiXCR, storing one row per CDR3 protein. The sample contains 150,000 to 200,000 distinct CDR3 sequences, nearly 65% of which appear only once. CD8+CD57+ cell expansion, shown by flow cytometry, had occurred in the patients selected for sequencing. This CDR3 contains 14 residues. CDR1 and CDR2 from the germline V gene are SQVTM and ANQGSEA. Trimming cost V 3 bases and J 3 bases, with 13 bases left between them.

Sequenced sample: sorted CD4+, CD8+, or CD8+CD57+ T cells (not recorded which) from PBMCs. The chain has TRBV29-1 and TRBJ2-3, with D possibly being TRBD1 (6 bases). The source is a human donor with aplastic anemia. The CDR3 coding sequence is TGCAGCGTTGAGACGGGCGACAGGACAGATACGCAGTATTTT. As protein: CSVETGDRTDTQYF.